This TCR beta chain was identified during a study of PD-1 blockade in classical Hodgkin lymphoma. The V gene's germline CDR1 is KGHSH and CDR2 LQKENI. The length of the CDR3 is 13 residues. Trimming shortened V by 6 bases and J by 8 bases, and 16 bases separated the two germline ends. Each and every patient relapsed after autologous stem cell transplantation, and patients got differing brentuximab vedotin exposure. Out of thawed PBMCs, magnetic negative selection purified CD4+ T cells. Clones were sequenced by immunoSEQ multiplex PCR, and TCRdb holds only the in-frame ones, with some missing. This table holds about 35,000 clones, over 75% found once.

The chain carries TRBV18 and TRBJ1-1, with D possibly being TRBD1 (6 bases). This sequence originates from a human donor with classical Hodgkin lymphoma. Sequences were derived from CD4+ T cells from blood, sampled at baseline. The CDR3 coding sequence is TGTGCCAGCTCGCCTCTACCCGGGACAGAAGCTTTCTTT. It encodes CASSPLPGTEAFF.